Sequencing of this TCR beta chain was carried out in a study of blood T cells in healthy people across ages. Primers used in a second PCR of about 6 to 11 cycles were a sample-barcoded 5' primer and a J-beta primer mix. TCRdb called the 5' RACE reads again in MiXCR, with one record for every CDR3 protein. The table has under 1 million distinct CDR3 sequences, more than 40% seen once; the top ten hold around 21%. This CDR3 spans 16 amino acids. Germline V CDR1 and CDR2: DFQATT, SNEGSKA (reference sequence). The V gene is TRBV20-1, the J gene TRBJ2-1, with 12 nucleotides matching TRBD2. The J call may be in error: the DNA end matches TRBJ2-7 better. This clonotype was sampled from a man aged 55 to 69 in good health. Sequences were obtained from blood. CDR3 loop: CSASPLAGGPTNEQYF. CDR3 sequence (DNA): TGCAGTGCTAGCCCCCTAGCGGGGGGGCCCACTAATGAGCAGTACTTC.